This TCR beta chain was captured by sequencing in a study of T-cell reconstitution after alpha-beta-depleted transplantation in children. The ends were cut back, 1 base at V and 7 bases at J, with 13 bases in the middle. The CDR3 contains 14 residues. The germline gives CDR1 MGHRA, CDR2 YSYEKL. Whole-study results and caveats: T-cell counts and diversity were attributed mostly to newly produced T cells one year after transplant. The study reportedly traced alpha-beta T cells about two months after transplant to several hundred expanded graft clones. In some patients, recipient T cells and intrathymic progenitors surviving conditioning explained high day-60 diversity.

The TCRbeta library incorporated unique molecular identifiers. TCRdb re-analysed the PCR reads in MiXCR, keeping a single row per CDR3 protein. The data show tens of thousands of distinct CDR3 sequences, around 50% seen once. Notes on this clonotype: Antigen unknown.

Here the sequenced sample was peripheral blood, taken before TCRalphabeta/CD19-depleted stem cell transplant. The chain has TRBV4-1 and TRBJ1-2, with D maybe TRBD1 (5 bases). The sequence was obtained from a boy in the first two years of life with SCID, due to receive a stem cell transplant. The CDR3 DNA sequence: TGCGCCAGCAGCCAAGGACAGTGGGGAGGTGGCTACACCTTC. Translation gives CASSQGQWGGGYTF.